A single sample gave rise to the 3 T cell receptor beta chains below, sequenced in a study of CD8+ T cells in alopecia areata. Treatment noted: oral pan-JAK inhibitor, 5-10 mg twice daily. Extracted RNA was reverse transcribed, and the resulting cDNA served as sequencing template. Repertoires were generated with immunoSEQ multiplex PCR, while TCRdb's copy carries only in-frame clones and drops some. Among about 160,000 clones listed, about two thirds were seen once. Sequenced material: CD4+ T cells sorted from blood, taken at week 4, from a patient treated with tofacitinib. The origin of the receptors is a human donor with alopecia areata.

The chain joins TRBV30 to TRBJ1-2; 7 nucleotides line up with TRBD1. This CDR3 is built from 15 residues. Germline CDR1 GTSNPN, CDR2 SVGIG (reference sequence). The V segment lost 3 bases and the J segment 4 bases; nucleotides outside the gene matches: 11. The CDR3 loop is CAWSGDRSPSYGYTF. CDR3 bases: TGTGCCTGGAGCGGGGACAGATCCCCAAGCTATGGCTACACCTTC.

The chain links TRBV23-1 to TRBJ2-7; TRBD1 aligns across 7 bases. TRBV23-1 is reported as an ORF; its role is uncertain. J was trimmed by 6 bases and V by 4 bases; bases with no gene match: 12. This CDR3 has 15 residues. CDR3 protein: CASSPFGTARGEQYF. As DNA, the CDR3 is TGCGCCAGCAGTCCCTTCGGGACAGCTAGGGGCGAGCAGTACTTC.

This clone showed up just once. CDR3: CASSQEVQYEQYF. CDR3 DNA: TGTGCCAGCAGTCAGGAGGTCCAATACGAGCAGTACTTC. The chain has TRBV6-4 and TRBJ2-7; maybe TRBD2 (5 bases). The CDR3 is 13 amino acids. Germline V CDR1 and CDR2: MRHNA, SNTAGT. V lost 5 bases to trimming and J lost 4 bases, with 12 bases between them.